Shown below are 30 T cell receptor beta chains from a single sample sequenced in a study of T-cell memory formation after mild COVID-19. TCRdb processed the 5' RACE reads anew with MiXCR; each CDR3 protein has one entry. The profile shows about 540,000 distinct CDR3 sequences, around 21% of them singletons. Sequencing was carried out using PBMCs or a T cell subset sorted from them (not recorded which). Receptor source: an adult woman who had mild COVID-19 (a few samples of this study predate the infection). Cell type and time point are not known.

As to this clonotype: The junction shows a germline mismatch at one end, possibly a read error. This chain connects TRBV7-6 to TRBJ1-2, with 9 nucleotides matching TRBD1. CDR1 and CDR2 from the germline V gene are SGHVS and FNYEAQ. The CDR3 totals 14 residues. The CDR3 DNA reads TGTGCCAGAAGCTTAGAACAGGGGGCCCATGGCTACACCTTC. Translation gives CARSLEQGAHGYTF.

The sample holds a few counts of this clonotype. The chain employs TRBV6-2 or TRBV6-3 and TRBJ2-2; 11 bases align to TRBD2. V lost 4 bases to trimming and J lost 4 bases; unmatched junction nucleotides: 11. Germline values: CDR1 MNHEY, CDR2 SVGEGT. CDR3 size: 18 residues. The CDR3, as DNA: TGTGCCAGCAGTTTTTATAGCGGGAGGGCCTCCGGCACCGGGGAGCTGTTTTTT. Amino acid sequence: CASSFYSGRASGTGELFF.

A few counts support this clonotype. This chain links TRBV7-9 with TRBJ2-6; 8 bases are shared with TRBD1. CDR3 length equals 19 residues. V trimming: 7 bases; J trimming: 0 bases; junction bases outside the gene matches: 14. The V gene's germline CDR1 is SEHNR and CDR2 FQNEAQ (reference sequence). The CDR3: CASTYGIGQGTSGANVLTF. The CDR3 nucleotides are TGTGCCAGCACCTACGGTATAGGACAGGGCACCTCTGGGGCCAACGTCCTGACTTTC.

This clonotype was recorded a few times. The V gene is TRBV5-1, the J gene TRBJ2-7; 7 nucleotides align to TRBD1. The CDR3 has 15 amino acids. V was clipped by 1 base and J by 1 base; unmatched bases: 5. CDR1 and CDR2 from the germline V gene are SGHRS and YFSETQ. The CDR3 loop reads CASSLLRDSSYEQYF. The CDR3 DNA sequence: TGCGCCAGCAGCTTGCTTCGGGACAGTTCCTACGAGCAGTACTTC.

The chain uses TRBV3-1 and TRBJ1-4; D unresolved. This CDR3 spans 12 amino acids. Germline V gene data show CDR1 as LGHDT and CDR2 as YNNKEL (reference sequence). Trimming removed 5 bases from V and 8 bases from J, with 9 bases in between. CDR3 sequence reads: CASSVHGEKLFF. The CDR3 nucleotides are TGTGCCAGCAGCGTCCATGGGGAAAAACTGTTTTTT.

For this clonotype: The junction differs from germline at one of its ends, possibly a read error. This chain joins TRBV29-1 and TRBJ2-7; 7 positions match TRBD1. This CDR3 is built from 15 residues. Germline V CDR1 and CDR2: SQVTM, ANQGSEA. CDR3 sequence: CSVEGVGGKPYEQYF. CDR3 in DNA: TGCAGCGTCGAAGGTGTAGGGGGCAAGCCCTACGAGCAGTACTTC.

This rearrangement joins TRBV6-5 to TRBJ1-1, with D possibly matching TRBD1 (5 bases). This CDR3 has 15 residues. Germline V lookup: CDR1 MNHEY, CDR2 SVGAGI. The ends were cut back, 4 bases at V and 0 bases at J, with 12 bases in the middle. For the CDR3, the DNA is TGTGCCAGCAGTTGGGGGGTGGGCATGAACACTGAAGCTTTCTTT. It is translated as CASSWGVGMNTEAFF.

The rearrangement uses TRBV5-1 and TRBJ2-7, with D possibly being TRBD2 (6 bases). The CDR3 spans 14 residues. The V end was cut by 4 bases, the J end by 4 bases, with 15 bases between. CDR1 and CDR2 (germline): SGHRS, YFSETQ. CDR3: CASSGGTPAYEQYF. The CDR3 DNA follows: TGCGCCAGCAGCGGCGGGACTCCCGCTTACGAGCAGTACTTC.

The chain is built from TRBV27 and TRBJ1-5, with 8 bases identical to TRBD1. The germline CDR1 and CDR2 sequences are MNHEY and SMNVEV (reference sequence). V trimming: 5 bases; J trimming: 3 bases; junction bases outside the gene matches: 6. The CDR3 is 15 amino acids. The CDR3 sequence: CASSVGQGSNQPQHF. Here the CDR3 DNA reads TGTGCCAGCAGTGTAGGACAGGGTTCCAATCAGCCCCAGCATTTT.

There are a few counts of this clonotype. CDR3 DNA sequence: TGTGCCAGCAGCCCAGGTCTGGGGGGGTCCGTCTCTGGGGCCAACGTCCTGACTTTC. As protein: CASSPGLGGSVSGANVLTF. This chain uses TRBV7-3 with TRBJ2-6, with 7 bases fitting TRBD2. V shed 5 bases, J shed 0 bases, and the junction held 13 bases outside the gene matches. CDR1 and CDR2 (germline): SGHTA, FQGTGA. The CDR3 loop spans 19 amino acids. Using reference TRBV7-3 and TRBJ2-6 for the parts outside the CDR3, the full variable domain is GAGVSQTPSNKVTEKGKYVELRCDPISGHTALYWYRQSLGQGPEFLIYFQGTGAADDSGLPNDRFFAVRPEGSVSTLKIQRTERGDSAVYLCASSPGLGGSVSGANVLTFGAGSRLTVL.

The chain is built from TRBV3-1 and TRBJ2-1, with D tentatively TRBD1 (6 bases). The CDR3 has 18 amino acids. CDR1 LGHDT and CDR2 YNNKEL come from the germline V gene (reference sequence). The ends were cut back, 4 bases at V and 5 bases at J, with 24 bases in the middle. The CDR3 nucleotides are TGTGCCAGCAGCCCGATTGAGATGGGGGCGACACCTAACAATGAGCAGTTCTTC. It translates to CASSPIEMGATPNNEQFF.

This rearrangement joins TRBV30 to TRBJ2-1; a weak D match, TRBD2 (7 bases). The V and J ends lost 2 bases and 1 base respectively, with 9 bases between them. This CDR3 region has 14 residues. From germline, CDR1 is GTSNPN and CDR2 SVGIG (reference sequence). The CDR3 region is CAWSRGASYNEQFF. The CDR3, as DNA: TGTGCCTGGAGTCGGGGGGCTTCCTACAATGAGCAGTTCTTC.

This clonotype was recorded only once. This chain uses TRBV4-3 with TRBJ2-7, with a weak D call TRBD1 (6 bases). V lost 4 bases to trimming and J lost 1 base, with 11 bases between them. From germline, CDR1 is LGHNA and CDR2 YSLEER. This CDR3 comprises 14 residues. In DNA, the CDR3 is TGCGCCAGCAGCCGGTGGACAGAGTCCTACGAGCAGTACTTC. Residues: CASSRWTESYEQYF.

The gene calls are TRBV7-9 and TRBJ2-5; 7 positions agree with TRBD1. After removal of 5 bases from V and 1 base from J, the junction contained 10 bases not matched to a gene. There are 16 residues in the CDR3. CDR1 SEHNR and CDR2 FQNEAQ come from the germline V gene (reference sequence). The CDR3 is CASSSPWDSSQETQYF. In DNA form, the CDR3 reads TGTGCCAGCAGCAGCCCGTGGGACAGCTCCCAAGAGACCCAGTACTTC.

This sequence joins TRBV7-9 and TRBJ2-7; TRBD1 matches 9 bases. Germline values: CDR1 SEHNR, CDR2 FQNEAQ (reference sequence). The CDR3 has 15 residues. The junction had 8 bases not matched to a gene; V was cut back by 5 bases and J by 3 bases. The chain's CDR3 is CASSRLGQGDYEQYF. The CDR3 DNA sequence: TGTGCCAGCAGCCGCTTGGGACAGGGCGACTACGAGCAGTACTTC.

The CDR3 is CASSFLGPSGLNTEAFF. The CDR3, as DNA: TGTGCCAGCAGCTTTTTGGGCCCGTCTGGTCTGAACACTGAAGCTTTCTTT. This rearrangement joins TRBV7-8 to TRBJ1-1; D gene unclear. From germline, CDR1 is SGHVS and CDR2 FQNEAQ. This CDR3 contains 17 residues. Trimming stripped 3 bases from V and 0 bases from J, with 17 bases between.

The V call is TRBV20-1, the J call TRBJ2-7, with D unresolved. This CDR3 has 13 residues. V was cut by 3 bases and J by 0 bases, with 9 bases left in between. From germline, CDR1 is DFQATT and CDR2 SNEGSKA (reference sequence). The CDR3 loop reads CSARGRVSYEQYF. Written as DNA, the CDR3 is TGCAGTGCTAGGGGTCGGGTCTCCTACGAGCAGTACTTC.

DNA of the CDR3: TGTGCCAGCAGTTTAGGGGGGGCGCGAAATCAGCCCCAGCATTTT. It translates to CASSLGGARNQPQHF. The chain recombines TRBV12-3 or TRBV12-4 with TRBJ1-5, with TRBD1 as a possible D gene (6 bases). The CDR3 sequence is 15 residues long. Trimming removed 1 base from V and 4 bases from J, with 11 bases in between.

The V gene is TRBV11-1, the J gene TRBJ1-6; D is perhaps TRBD1 (5 bases). The CDR3 sequence is 13 residues long. Trimming removed 4 bases at V and 10 bases at J, with 11 bases between. CDR1 and CDR2 (germline): SGHAT, FQDESV (reference sequence). CDR3 residues: CASSSTRGSPLHF. The CDR3 DNA is TGTGCCAGCAGCTCAACGCGGGGGTCACCCCTCCACTTT.

This clonotype was detected only a few times. This chain joins TRBV27 and TRBJ2-7; TRBD1 aligns across 8 bases. V shed 3 bases and J 7 bases; nucleotides not matched to a gene: 8. Germline loops: CDR1 MNHEY, CDR2 SMNVEV (reference sequence). CDR3 length: 14 amino acids. Here the CDR3 DNA reads TGTGCCAGCAGTTTCGGACAGGGAGGAGAGGAGCAGTACTTC. Translating it yields CASSFGQGGEEQYF.

V gene TRBV4-3 combines with J gene TRBJ2-7; D might be TRBD2 (6 bases). The CDR3 has 15 residues. The V end was cut by 1 base, the J end by 1 base, with 11 bases between. Per the germline V gene, CDR1 is LGHNA and CDR2 is YSLEER. CDR3 nucleotide sequence: TGCGCCAGCAGCCAAGTTTGGCGGGATTCCTACGAGCAGTACTTC. Protein sequence: CASSQVWRDSYEQYF.

V gene TRBV18 combines with J gene TRBJ2-1; a possible D gene is TRBD1 (6 bases). Germline V gene lookup returns CDR1 KGHSH and CDR2 LQKENI. The CDR3 is 15 amino acids. V was pared by 0 bases and J by 9 bases, with 15 bases between. CDR3 in DNA: TGTGCCAGCTCACCACCGGGAAGGGGGATGGGTGAGCAGTTCTTC. The encoded protein is CASSPPGRGMGEQFF.

This clonotype occurred a few times. The chain has TRBV24-1 and TRBJ1-5, with D possibly matching TRBD1 (5 bases). The CDR3 runs 15 residues. The germline V gene encodes CDR1 KGHDR and CDR2 SFDVKD. The V gene lost 4 bases and the J gene lost 5 bases, with 14 bases spanning the gap. For the CDR3, the DNA is TGTGCCACCAGTGACGGGGCTGGGGGTTATCAGCCCCAGCATTTT. Translated, it gives CATSDGAGGYQPQHF.

The chain employs TRBV3-1 and TRBJ2-7; a weak D match, TRBD1 (6 bases). This CDR3 has 15 amino acids. Trimming pared 3 bases from V and 6 bases from J, leaving 18 bases between. Germline lookup yields CDR1 LGHDT and CDR2 YNNKEL (reference sequence). CDR3 region: CASSHSGTSVGEQYF. CDR3 bases: TGTGCCAGCAGCCATTCCGGGACATCGGTTGGCGAGCAGTACTTC.

This clonotype has more than one count but fewer than ten. The chain joins TRBV3-1 to TRBJ2-1, with 8 bases identical to TRBD2. Trimming at V came to 3 bases and at J to 4 bases, leaving 5 bases not matched to a gene. The CDR3 runs 15 residues. The germline CDR1 and CDR2 sequences are LGHDT and YNNKEL (reference sequence). The CDR3 protein is CASSHAGGWYNEQFF. The CDR3 region has the DNA TGTGCCAGCAGCCACGCGGGGGGCTGGTACAATGAGCAGTTCTTC.

This clonotype was found a few times. This chain uses TRBV15 with TRBJ2-5; D may correspond to TRBD1 or TRBD2 (7 bases each). This CDR3 contains 17 residues. Trimming removed 1 base from V and 9 bases from J, with 24 bases in between. Germline-derived CDR1 and CDR2 are LNHNV and YYDKDF (reference sequence). The CDR3 sequence: CATSRGETRGRQGAQYF. The CDR3 DNA reads as TGTGCCACCAGCAGAGGGGAGACGCGGGGGCGCCAGGGGGCCCAGTACTTC.

V is TRBV6-6 and J is TRBJ1-1; no firm D call. The CDR3 loop spans 15 amino acids. Germline-derived CDR1 and CDR2 are MNHNY and SVGAGI (reference sequence). Trimming took off 6 bases at V and 1 base at J, with 15 bases between the two ends. The CDR3 spells CASRFARGRNTEAFF. The CDR3 nucleotides read TGTGCCAGCAGATTTGCCCGGGGTCGGAACACTGAAGCTTTCTTT.

This clonotype was observed a handful of times. This rearrangement joins TRBV19 to TRBJ2-1; D perhaps matches TRBD2 (5 bases). Germline CDR1 LNHDA, CDR2 SQIVND (reference sequence). V lost 6 bases and J lost 0, with 9 bases in between. This CDR3 region has 14 residues. This CDR3 reads CASRAAASYNEQFF. DNA for the CDR3: TGTGCCAGTAGAGCAGCGGCCTCCTACAATGAGCAGTTCTTC. The whole variable domain, filled in from reference TRBV19 and TRBJ2-1, reads DGGITQSPKYLFRKEGQNVTLSCEQNLNHDAMYWYRQDPGQGLRLIYYSQIVNDFQKGDIAEGYSVSREKKESFPLTVTSAQKNPTAFYLCASRAAASYNEQFFGPGTRLTVL.

The J gene is TRBJ2-7, the V gene TRBV3-1, with 7 bases matching TRBD1. J lost 6 bases, V lost 0 bases, and 8 bases had no gene match. The CDR3 loop spans 15 amino acids. Germline CDR1 and CDR2: LGHDT and YNNKEL (reference sequence). The CDR3 sequence: CASSQDRGTEGEQYF. As DNA, the CDR3 is TGTGCCAGCAGCCAAGACAGAGGGACAGAGGGCGAGCAGTACTTC.

The chain has TRBV16 and TRBJ1-5; D unresolved. The CDR3 runs to 12 residues. V lost 0 bases and J 11 bases, leaving 8 bases between the germline ends. CDR1 and CDR2 from the germline V gene are KGHSY and FQNENV. The CDR3 reads CASSQSGRAQHF. CDR3 bases: TGTGCCAGCAGCCAATCGGGCCGGGCCCAGCATTTT.